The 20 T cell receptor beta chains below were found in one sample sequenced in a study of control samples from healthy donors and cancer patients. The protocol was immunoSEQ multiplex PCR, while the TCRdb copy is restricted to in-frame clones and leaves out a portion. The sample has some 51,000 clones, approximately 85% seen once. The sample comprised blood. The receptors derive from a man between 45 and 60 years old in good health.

Here the CDR3 reads CASSYSRGAGPSPLHF. CDR3 DNA sequence: TGTGCCAGCAGTTACTCGAGGGGCGCAGGGCCTTCACCCCTCCACTTT. The gene calls are TRBV6-5 and TRBJ1-6; possibly TRBD1 for D (5 bases). Trimming removed 0 bases from V and 9 bases from J, with 15 bases in between. The CDR3 is 16 residues long. From germline, CDR1 is MNHEY and CDR2 SVGAGI.

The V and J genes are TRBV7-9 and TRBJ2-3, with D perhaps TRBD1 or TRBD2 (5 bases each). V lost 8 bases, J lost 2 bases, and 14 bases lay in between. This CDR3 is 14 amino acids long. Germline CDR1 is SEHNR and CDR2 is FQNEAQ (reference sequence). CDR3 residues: CASSPGQITDTQYF. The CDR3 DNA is TGTGCCAGCTCACCGGGGCAGATCACAGATACGCAGTATTTT.

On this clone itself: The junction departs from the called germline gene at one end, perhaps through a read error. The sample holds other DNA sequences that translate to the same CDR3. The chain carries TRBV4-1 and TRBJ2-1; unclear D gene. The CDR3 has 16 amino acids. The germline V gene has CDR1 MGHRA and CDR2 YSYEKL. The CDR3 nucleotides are TGCGCCAGTAGCCAAGATCACCTGGCCGGATACAATGAGCAGTTCTTC. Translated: CASSQDHLAGYNEQFF.

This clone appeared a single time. This chain's CDR3 is CASSLDREQNTEAFF. CDR3 DNA sequence: TGTGCCAGCTCACTGGACAGGGAACAGAACACTGAAGCTTTCTTT. The chain recombines TRBV18 with TRBJ1-1, with TRBD1 identical over 8 bases. V shed 4 bases, J shed 1 base, and the junction held 5 bases outside the gene matches. The CDR3 totals 15 residues. Germline CDR1 is KGHSH and CDR2 is LQKENI.

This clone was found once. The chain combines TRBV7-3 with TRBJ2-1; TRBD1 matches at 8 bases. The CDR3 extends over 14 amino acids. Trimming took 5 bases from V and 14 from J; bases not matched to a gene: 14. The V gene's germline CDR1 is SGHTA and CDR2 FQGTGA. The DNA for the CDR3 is TGTGCCAGCAGCCCGGGCCTCGGACAGGGCGGGAAGTTCTTC. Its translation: CASSPGLGQGGKFF.

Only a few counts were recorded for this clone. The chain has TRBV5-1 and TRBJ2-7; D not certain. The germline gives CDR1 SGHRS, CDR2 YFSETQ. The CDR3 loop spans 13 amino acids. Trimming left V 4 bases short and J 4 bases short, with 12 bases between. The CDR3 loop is CASSPRPVYEQYF. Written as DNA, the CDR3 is TGCGCCAGCAGCCCCCGGCCAGTTTACGAGCAGTACTTC. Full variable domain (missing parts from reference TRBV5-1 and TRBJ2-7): KAGVTQTPRYLIKTRGQQVTLSCSPISGHRSVSWYQQTPGQGLQFLFEYFSETQRNKGNFPGRFSGRQFSNSRSEMNVSTLELGDSALYLCASSPRPVYEQYFGPGTRLTVT.

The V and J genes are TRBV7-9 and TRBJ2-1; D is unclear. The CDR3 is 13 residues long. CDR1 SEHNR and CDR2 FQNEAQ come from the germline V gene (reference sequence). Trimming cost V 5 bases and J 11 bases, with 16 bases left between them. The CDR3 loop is CASSLGDSMKQFF. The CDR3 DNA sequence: TGTGCCAGCAGCCTCGGCGACTCAATGAAGCAGTTCTTC.

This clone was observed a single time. The CDR3 protein is CASSLSGQGLKETQYF. CDR3 coding DNA: TGCGCCAGCAGCTTGAGCGGACAGGGGCTAAAAGAGACCCAGTACTTC. This chain joins TRBV5-1 and TRBJ2-5; 9 positions match TRBD1. The CDR3 spans 16 residues. CDR1 is SGHRS, CDR2 YFSETQ, per germline. With V trimmed by 1 base and J by 3 bases, 7 bases remained unmatched.

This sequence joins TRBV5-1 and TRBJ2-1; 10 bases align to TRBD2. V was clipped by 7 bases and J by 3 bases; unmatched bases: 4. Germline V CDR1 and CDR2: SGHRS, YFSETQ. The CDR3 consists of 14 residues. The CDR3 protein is CASSGTSVYNEQFF. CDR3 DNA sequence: TGCGCCAGCTCCGGGACTAGCGTCTACAATGAGCAGTTCTTC.

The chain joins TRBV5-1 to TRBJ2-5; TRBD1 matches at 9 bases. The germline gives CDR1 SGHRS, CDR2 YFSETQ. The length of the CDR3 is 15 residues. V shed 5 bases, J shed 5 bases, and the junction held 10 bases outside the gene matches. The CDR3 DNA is TGCGCCAGCAGGCCCACAGGGGGCTCAGGGGAGACCCAGTACTTC. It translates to CASRPTGGSGETQYF. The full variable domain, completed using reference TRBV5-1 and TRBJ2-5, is KAGVTQTPRYLIKTRGQQVTLSCSPISGHRSVSWYQQTPGQGLQFLFEYFSETQRNKGNFPGRFSGRQFSNSRSEMNVSTLELGDSALYLCASRPTGGSGETQYFGPGTRLLVL.

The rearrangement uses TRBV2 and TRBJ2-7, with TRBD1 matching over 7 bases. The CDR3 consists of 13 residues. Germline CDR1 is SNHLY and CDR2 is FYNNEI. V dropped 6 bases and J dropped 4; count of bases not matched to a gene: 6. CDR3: CASSRQGIYEQYF. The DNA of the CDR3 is TGTGCCAGCAGCAGACAGGGCATATACGAGCAGTACTTC.

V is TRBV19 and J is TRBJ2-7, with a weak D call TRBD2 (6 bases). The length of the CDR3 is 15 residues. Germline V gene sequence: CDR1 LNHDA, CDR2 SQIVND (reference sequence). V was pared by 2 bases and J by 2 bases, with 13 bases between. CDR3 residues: CASSILGGETYEQYF. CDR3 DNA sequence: TGTGCCAGTAGTATACTCGGCGGGGAGACCTACGAGCAGTACTTC.

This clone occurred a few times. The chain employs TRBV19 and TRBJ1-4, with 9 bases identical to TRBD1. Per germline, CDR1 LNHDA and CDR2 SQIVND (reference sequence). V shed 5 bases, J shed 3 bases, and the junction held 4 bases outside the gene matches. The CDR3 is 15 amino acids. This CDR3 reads CASSPRTGANEKLFF. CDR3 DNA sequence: TGTGCCAGTAGTCCTCGGACAGGGGCTAATGAAAAACTGTTTTTT.

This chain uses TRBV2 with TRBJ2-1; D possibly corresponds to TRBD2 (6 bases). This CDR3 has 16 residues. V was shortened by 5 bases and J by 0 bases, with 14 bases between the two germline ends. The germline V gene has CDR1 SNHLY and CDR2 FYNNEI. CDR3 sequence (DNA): TGTGCCAGCAGTCAATTAGCGGCAAGCTCCTACAATGAGCAGTTCTTC. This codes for CASSQLAASSYNEQFF.

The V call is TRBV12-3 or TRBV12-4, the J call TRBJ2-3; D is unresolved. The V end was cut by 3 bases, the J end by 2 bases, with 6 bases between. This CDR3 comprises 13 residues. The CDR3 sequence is CASSFLDTDTQYF. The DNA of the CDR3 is TGTGCCAGCAGTTTTTTAGACACAGATACGCAGTATTTT.

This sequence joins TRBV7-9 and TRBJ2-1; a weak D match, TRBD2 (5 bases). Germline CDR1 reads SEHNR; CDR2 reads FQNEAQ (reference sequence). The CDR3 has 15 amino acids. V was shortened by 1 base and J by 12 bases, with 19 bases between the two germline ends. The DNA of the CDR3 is TGTGCCAGCAGCTTAGGTCGTACGGGTTCTGAGGGGCAGTTCTTC. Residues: CASSLGRTGSEGQFF.

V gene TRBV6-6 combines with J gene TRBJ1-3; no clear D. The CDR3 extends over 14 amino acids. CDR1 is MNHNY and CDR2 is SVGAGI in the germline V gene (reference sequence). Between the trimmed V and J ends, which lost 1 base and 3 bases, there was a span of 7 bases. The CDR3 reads CASSYLGGGNTIYF. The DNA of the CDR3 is TGTGCCAGCAGTTACTTGGGCGGTGGAAACACCATATATTTT.

The DNA of the CDR3 is TGTGCCAGTAGTATAGAGGCTAGCGGGGGAGATACGCAGTATTTT. This translates into CASSIEASGGDTQYF. The V call is TRBV19, the J call TRBJ2-3; 10 bases are a match to TRBD2. J gave up 5 bases and V 0 bases, and 2 bases lay outside the gene matches. Germline CDR1 reads LNHDA; CDR2 reads SQIVND (reference sequence). The CDR3 loop spans 15 amino acids.

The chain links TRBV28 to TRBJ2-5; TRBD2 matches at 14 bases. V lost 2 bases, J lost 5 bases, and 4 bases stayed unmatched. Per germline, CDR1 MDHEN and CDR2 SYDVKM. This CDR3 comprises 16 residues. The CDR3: CASSLGLAGGEETQYF. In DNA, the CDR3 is TGTGCCAGCAGTTTAGGACTAGCGGGAGGAGAGGAGACCCAGTACTTC.

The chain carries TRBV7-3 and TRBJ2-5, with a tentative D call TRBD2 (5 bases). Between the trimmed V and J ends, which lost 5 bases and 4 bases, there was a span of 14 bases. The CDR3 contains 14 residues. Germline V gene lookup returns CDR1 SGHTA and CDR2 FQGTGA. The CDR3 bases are TGTGCCAGCAGCCCCCTAGGGAGAGGAGAGACCCAGTACTTC. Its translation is CASSPLGRGETQYF. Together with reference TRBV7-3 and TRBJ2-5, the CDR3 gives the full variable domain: GAGVSQTPSNKVTEKGKYVELRCDPISGHTALYWYRQSLGQGPEFLIYFQGTGAADDSGLPNDRFFAVRPEGSVSTLKIQRTERGDSAVYLCASSPLGRGETQYFGPGTRLLVL.